A single sample gave rise to the 20 T cell receptor beta chains below, sequenced in a study of blood T cell repertoires in COVID-19. Clones were read by immunoSEQ multiplex PCR, and TCRdb kept only the in-frame ones, dropping some. This sample has a few hundred thousand clones, with around nine tenths found just once. Material for sequencing was peripheral blood. The receptors originated from a woman aged 40 to 50 who had recovered from COVID-19.

This clone is a singleton in its sample. The DNA of the CDR3 is TGTGCCAGCGGCGGTAGCGGGGCAGTCGAGCAGTACTTC. Translation: CASGGSGAVEQYF. V usage is TRBV7-2 and J usage is TRBJ2-7; 8 bases agree with TRBD2. J lost 6 bases, V lost 8 bases, and 9 bases had no gene match. The CDR3 runs to 13 residues. Germline assignment: CDR1 SGHTA and CDR2 FQGNSA.

A single count supports this clone. The chain carries TRBV24-1 and TRBJ1-1, with 7 bases lining up with TRBD1. The ends lost 5 bases at V and 11 bases at J; junction bases unmatched: 16. Germline V CDR1 and CDR2: KGHDR, SFDVKD. CDR3 size: 15 residues. The DNA of the CDR3 is TGTGCCACCAGTGTCGCCGGGACAGCCCCTAAGGGGGCTTTCTTT. Translation gives CATSVAGTAPKGAFF.

The chain carries TRBV5-6 and TRBJ2-7; 8 nucleotides match TRBD2. This CDR3 is 17 amino acids long. J lost 3 bases, V lost 1 base, and 12 bases had no gene match. The germline V gene has CDR1 SGHDT and CDR2 YYEEEE. The CDR3 is CASSLPGLAGGLYEQYF. The CDR3 DNA follows: TGTGCCAGCAGCTTGCCCGGACTAGCCGGGGGCCTCTACGAGCAGTACTTC.

CDR3 loop: CASSTHGRTPQNEQFF. CDR3 sequence (DNA): TGTGCCAGCAGTACCCACGGGAGGACCCCTCAAAATGAGCAGTTCTTC. This sequence joins TRBV5-6 and TRBJ2-1, with TRBD2 matching 7 bases. V gave up 5 bases and J gave up 7 bases; unmatched junction bases: 15. Germline V gene lookup returns CDR1 SGHDT and CDR2 YYEEEE. CDR3 length: 16 amino acids. The full variable domain, in which reference TRBV5-6 and TRBJ2-1 provide the parts outside the CDR3, is DAGVTQSPTHLIKTRGQQVTLRCSPKSGHDTVSWYQQALGQGPQFIFQYYEEEERQRGNFPDRFSGHQFPNYSSELNVNALLLGDSALYLCASSTHGRTPQNEQFFGPGTRLTVL.

The CDR3 sequence: CASSDPLAGGPGEQYF. The CDR3 coding sequence is TGTGCCAGCAGCGACCCACTTGCGGGAGGGCCCGGCGAGCAGTACTTC. The chain uses TRBV7-6 and TRBJ2-7, with TRBD2 identical over 9 bases. The CDR3 is 16 residues long. J lost 6 bases, V lost 5 bases, and 14 bases had no gene match. CDR1 is SGHVS and CDR2 is FNYEAQ in the germline V gene.

The V call is TRBV19, the J call TRBJ2-2; 8 nucleotides match TRBD2. Per the germline V gene, CDR1 is LNHDA and CDR2 is SQIVND (reference sequence). The CDR3 contains 16 residues. V shed 4 bases and J 6 bases; nucleotides not matched to a gene: 10. The CDR3 reads CASSKRGPGGAGELFF. DNA of the CDR3: TGTGCCAGTAGTAAGCGGGGGCCCGGCGGAGCCGGGGAGCTGTTTTTT.

Only one count was recorded for this clone. The same CDR3 is also encoded by other DNA sequences in this sample. V and J are TRBV5-1 and TRBJ2-7; 7 bases fit TRBD2. The trim removed 0 bases at V and 2 bases at J, leaving 2 bases unmatched. Germline-derived CDR1 and CDR2 are SGHRS and YFSETQ. The CDR3 extends over 14 amino acids. The CDR3 region is CASSLVAGTYEQYF. DNA of the CDR3: TGCGCCAGCAGCTTGGTAGCGGGTACCTACGAGCAGTACTTC.

This clone has just one count. This chain links TRBV3-1 (or the pseudogene TRBV3-2) with TRBJ1-2; possibly TRBD1 for D (5 bases). V was pared by 4 bases and J by 3 bases, with 15 bases between. CDR3 length equals 15 residues. CDR1 is LGHDT and CDR2 is YNNKEL in the germline V gene (reference sequence). The CDR3 sequence is CASSRGGGSDYGYTF. CDR3 nucleotides: TGTGCCAGCAGCCGGGGGGGAGGGTCGGACTATGGCTACACCTTC.

This sequence joins TRBV12-3 or TRBV12-4 and TRBJ2-7; 9 bases agree with TRBD1. Germline trimming cut 8 bases from V and 7 bases from J; bases unmatched to any gene: 9. This CDR3 is built from 13 residues. This CDR3 is CASAPGTGWEQYF. The CDR3 DNA sequence: TGTGCCAGCGCCCCCGGGACAGGGTGGGAGCAGTACTTC.

The rearrangement uses TRBV5-6 and TRBJ1-6, with D possibly being TRBD1 (6 bases). The length of the CDR3 is 16 residues. V was shortened by 4 bases and J by 3 bases, with 14 bases between the two germline ends. Germline CDR1 and CDR2: SGHDT and YYEEEE. CDR3 loop: CASSPRQAHYNSPLHF. The CDR3, as DNA: TGTGCCAGCAGCCCCCGACAGGCGCACTATAATTCACCCCTCCACTTT.

The chain uses TRBV14 and TRBJ2-2, with 10 positions matching TRBD2. This CDR3 region has 18 residues. Germline trimming cut 1 base from V and 5 bases from J; bases unmatched to any gene: 10. From germline, CDR1 is SGHDN and CDR2 FVKESK. For the CDR3, the DNA is TGTGCCAGCAGCCAAGCGGCTAGCGGGAGACTGGGAACCGGGGAGCTGTTTTTT. It codes for CASSQAASGRLGTGELFF.

This clone appeared a single time. This chain joins TRBV19 and TRBJ2-3, with 12 bases lining up with TRBD1. The CDR3 consists of 16 residues. Per germline, CDR1 LNHDA and CDR2 SQIVND (reference sequence). V gave up 6 bases and J gave up 4 bases; unmatched junction bases: 8. For the CDR3, the DNA is TGTGCCAGTAGGGACCCGGGACAGGGGGCGGCAGATACGCAGTATTTT. Its translation: CASRDPGQGAADTQYF.

This clone has more than one count but fewer than ten. This chain joins TRBV6-6 and TRBJ2-7, with 9 bases that match TRBD1. Per germline, CDR1 MNHNY and CDR2 SVGAGI (reference sequence). V dropped 5 bases and J dropped 0; count of bases not matched to a gene: 11. There are 17 residues in the CDR3. The CDR3 spells CASSQLPGDRVSYEQYF. The CDR3 DNA is TGTGCCAGCAGTCAACTCCCCGGGGACAGGGTCTCCTACGAGCAGTACTTC.

V and J are TRBV19 and TRBJ2-7; 8 bases are a match to TRBD1. V lost 5 bases to trimming and J lost 6 bases; unmatched junction nucleotides: 9. CDR3 length: 14 residues. Germline V gene sequence: CDR1 LNHDA, CDR2 SQIVND (reference sequence). CDR3: CASSPRDRLGEQYF. The CDR3 DNA is TGTGCCAGTAGTCCCCGGGACAGGCTTGGCGAGCAGTACTTC.

This rearrangement joins TRBV19 to TRBJ1-4, with D possibly TRBD1 on 6 matching bases. The CDR3 totals 15 residues. With 4 bases removed from V and 3 bases from J, the gap between germline ends came to 12 bases. Germline CDR1 reads LNHDA; CDR2 reads SQIVND (reference sequence). The CDR3 DNA is TGTGCCAGTAGTACCCCAAAGGGGGCTAATGAAAAACTGTTTTTT. Amino acid sequence: CASSTPKGANEKLFF.

The V and J genes are TRBV4-3 and TRBJ2-7; D perhaps matches TRBD1 (6 bases). Germline CDR1 and CDR2: LGHNA and YSLEER. The CDR3 has 10 residues. CDR3 nucleotides: TGCGCCAGCAGCCATGGGACACGGTGCGTC. The encoded protein is CASSHGTRCV.

CDR3 sequence reads: CASRRLAGGETQYF. DNA for the CDR3: TGTGCCAGCAGAAGACTAGCGGGAGGCGAGACCCAGTACTTC. J is TRBJ2-5 and V is TRBV6-5, with 13 bases identical to TRBD2. With V trimmed by 6 bases and J by 5 bases, 3 bases remained unmatched. This CDR3 spans 14 amino acids. Germline assignment: CDR1 MNHEY and CDR2 SVGAGI.

The V gene is TRBV6-2 or TRBV6-3, the J gene TRBJ1-1, with D perhaps matching TRBD1 (5 bases). The CDR3 loop spans 15 amino acids. V lost 5 bases to trimming and J lost 0 bases, with 13 bases between them. Germline assignment: CDR1 MNHEY and CDR2 SVGEGT. The CDR3, as DNA: TGTGCCAGCAGTGGGGCTCTCCACATGAACACTGAAGCTTTCTTT. Translation gives CASSGALHMNTEAFF.

The CDR3: CASSQEGSGGAPELTDTQYF. The CDR3 DNA reads TGTGCCAGCAGCCAAGAGGGGAGCGGGGGGGCCCCTGAACTCACAGATACGCAGTATTTT. The chain joins TRBV4-2 to TRBJ2-3; 10 nucleotides match TRBD2. In germline, CDR1 is LGHNA, CDR2 YNFKEQ. Losses at the gene ends were 0 bases for V and 2 bases for J; bases not matched to a gene: 14. The CDR3 consists of 20 residues.

The chain is built from TRBV5-4 and TRBJ2-7, with D possibly TRBD1 on 6 matching bases. Between the trimmed V and J ends, which lost 5 bases and 0 bases, there was a span of 12 bases. The CDR3 covers 14 residues. Per germline, CDR1 SGHNT and CDR2 YYREEE (reference sequence). The CDR3 reads CASRDGQLSYEQYF. The CDR3 DNA sequence: TGTGCCAGCAGGGACGGACAGCTCTCCTACGAGCAGTACTTC.